A selection of T cell receptor beta chains follows, all from one sample in a study of technical replicates of blood from a handful of donors. Profiled with immunoSEQ multiplex PCR; TCRdb holds only in-frame clones, not every one. The sample yields tens of thousands of clones, approximately 92% seen once. The source material was T cells isolated from PBMCs. Receptor source: a human donor in good health. Each CDR3 is given with its conserved first and last residue. A D gene is named only where the DNA matches it firmly. A row's size may be missing; if present it is once, few, many or a size class.

size	J	D	V	CDR3	DNA
.	TRBJ2-2	TRBD2	TRBV9	CASSNSGSRIGELFF	TGTGCCAGCAGCAATAGCGGGAGTAGGATTGGGGAGCTGTTTTTT
.	TRBJ1-5	.	TRBV18	CASSPGAGQPQHF	TGTGCCAGCTCACCAGGGGCGGGGCAGCCCCAGCATTTT
.	TRBJ1-1	.	TRBV27	CASRGFTEAFF	TGTGCCAGTAGAGGGTTTACTGAAGCTTTCTTT
.	TRBJ2-1	.	TRBV7-2	CASSLDENEQFF	TGTGCCAGCAGCTTAGACGAGAACGAGCAGTTCTTC
.	TRBJ2-1	TRBD2	TRBV2	CASRGLVAYNEQFF	TGTGCCAGCAGGGGACTAGTAGCCTACAATGAGCAGTTCTTC
.	TRBJ1-4	TRBD1	TRBV18	CASSSRGTGFTDEKLFF	TGTGCCAGCTCATCACGCGGGACAGGATTTACGGATGAAAAACTGTTTTTT
.	TRBJ2-7	.	TRBV19	CASSFSRDTYEQYF	TGTGCCAGTAGTTTCTCTCGGGATACCTACGAGCAGTACTTC
.	TRBJ1-2	.	TRBV6-5	CASSPITGNYGYTF	TGTGCCAGCAGTCCCATAACAGGAAACTATGGCTACACCTTC
.	TRBJ2-1	.	TRBV30	CAWSSQGPFDEQFF	TGTGCCTGGAGTTCGCAGGGCCCTTTTGATGAGCAGTTCTTC
.	TRBJ2-7	.	TRBV5-3	CARGWGDEQYF	TGTGCCAGAGGGTGGGGGGACGAGCAGTACTTC
.	TRBJ2-5	.	TRBV7-3	CASSLGGRETQYF	TGTGCCAGCAGCTTAGGGGGGAGGGAGACCCAGTACTTC
.	TRBJ2-3	TRBD1	TRBV19	CASSGQGAFTDTQYF	TGTGCCAGTAGCGGACAGGGGGCCTTCACAGATACGCAGTATTTT
.	TRBJ2-3	TRBD2	TRBV7-9	CASSLGTSGSDSTDTQYF	TGTGCCAGCAGCTTAGGGACTAGCGGGAGTGATAGCACAGATACGCAGTATTTT
.	TRBJ2-7	.	TRBV19	CASKEGAGEQYF	TGTGCCAGTAAGGAGGGAGCCGGCGAGCAGTACTTC
.	TRBJ2-5	.	TRBV7-9	CASSLGQFLRETQYF	TGTGCCAGCAGCTTAGGGCAGTTCTTGAGGGAGACCCAGTACTTC
.	TRBJ2-1	TRBD2	TRBV7-2	CASSSTSGREEQFF	TGTGCCAGCAGCTCAACTAGCGGGAGAGAAGAGCAGTTCTTC
once	TRBJ2-7	TRBD1	TRBV28	CASSLGGQGSYEQYF	TGTGCCAGCAGTTTAGGGGGACAGGGGTCCTACGAGCAGTACTTC
.	TRBJ1-4	.	TRBV7-2	CASSLKPFNEKLFF	TGTGCCAGCAGCTTGAAGCCTTTCAATGAAAAACTGTTTTTT
.	TRBJ2-1	TRBD2	TRBV11-2	CASSLPGGSYNEQFF	TGTGCCAGCAGCTTACCGGGCGGGAGCTACAATGAGCAGTTCTTC
.	TRBJ2-3	.	TRBV6-5	CASSYSSGLSTDTQYF	TGTGCCAGCAGTTACTCCTCGGGACTTAGCACAGATACGCAGTATTTT
.	TRBJ2-7	.	TRBV7-3	CASSLRRNEQYF	TGTGCCAGCAGCTTACGGAGGAACGAGCAGTACTTC
.	TRBJ2-3	TRBD2	TRBV7-9	CASSYPLAGADTQYF	TGTGCCAGCAGCTACCCACTAGCGGGAGCAGATACGCAGTATTTT
.	TRBJ1-1	.	TRBV7-6	CASSLGQGPTEAFF	TGTGCCAGCAGCTTAGGGCAGGGGCCCACTGAAGCTTTCTTT
.	TRBJ2-7	.	TRBV2	CASSEQGRYEQYF	TGTGCCAGCAGTGAACAGGGGCGATACGAGCAGTACTTC
.	TRBJ2-5	.	TRBV20-1	CSAIRGLPQYF	TGCAGTGCTATTAGGGGACTCCCTCAGTACTTC
once	TRBJ1-1	.	TRBV7-2	CASSLAGGRAFF	TGTGCCAGCAGCTTAGCGGGAGGGAGAGCTTTCTTT
once	TRBJ1-4	.	TRBV7-6	CASSLARVDEKLFF	TGTGCCAGCAGCTTAGCCAGGGTTGATGAAAAACTGTTTTTT
.	TRBJ2-7	TRBD1	TRBV19	CASSPGQGAYEQYF	TGTGCCAGTAGCCCGGGACAGGGGGCCTACGAGCAGTACTTC
.	TRBJ1-5	.	TRBV19	CASTPGGPSNQPQHF	TGTGCCAGTACCCCGGGAGGGCCTAGCAATCAGCCCCAGCATTTT
.	TRBJ2-5	TRBD2	TRBV4-2	CASSRILAGYKETQYF	TGTGCCAGCAGCCGAATCCTAGCGGGATACAAGGAGACCCAGTACTTC
.	TRBJ2-5	TRBD2	TRBV20-1	CSALGGETQYF	TGCAGTGCTCTGGGGGGGGAGACCCAGTACTTC
.	TRBJ1-2	TRBD1	TRBV27	CASTATGGSYGYTF	TGTGCCAGCACCGCGACAGGGGGAAGCTATGGCTACACCTTC
.	TRBJ2-2	TRBD2	TRBV7-6	CASSPGLAGHTGELFF	TGTGCCAGCAGCCCCGGACTAGCGGGCCACACCGGGGAGCTGTTTTTT
.	TRBJ2-5	TRBD1	TRBV7-9	CASSTGLRGETQYF	TGTGCCAGCAGCACAGGTCTCAGGGGGGAGACCCAGTACTTC
.	TRBJ1-2	.	TRBV5-6	CASSPGGVGYTF	TGTGCCAGCAGCCCGGGGGGGGTCGGCTACACCTTC
once	TRBJ2-7	TRBD2	TRBV10-3	CAISDLAGTYEQYF	TGTGCCATCAGTGATCTAGCGGGAACCTACGAGCAGTACTTC
.	TRBJ2-2	.	TRBV7-7	CASSLGQNTGELFF	TGTGCCAGCAGCCTGGGACAAAACACCGGGGAGCTGTTTTTT
few	TRBJ2-1	TRBD2	TRBV10-3	CAISDIAGPDNEQFF	TGTGCCATCAGTGATATAGCGGGCCCCGACAATGAGCAGTTCTTC
.	TRBJ1-5	.	TRBV19	CASRVYGGPQHF	TGTGCCAGTAGGGTTTATGGAGGGCCCCAGCATTTT
.	TRBJ2-1	.	TRBV12-2	CASRFSGHWEQFF	TGTGCAAGTCGCTTCTCGGGACATTGGGAGCAGTTCTTC
.	TRBJ2-1	.	TRBV29-1	CSVLGEGYNEQFF	TGCAGCGTCCTCGGAGAAGGCTACAATGAGCAGTTCTTC
.	TRBJ1-1	TRBD1	TRBV7-3	CASSSGQVSTEAFF	TGTGCCAGCAGCTCGGGACAGGTTAGCACTGAAGCTTTCTTT
once	TRBJ2-7	TRBD2	TRBV18	CASSRKLAGGLYEQYF	TGTGCCAGCTCACGTAAACTAGCGGGAGGTCTTTACGAGCAGTACTTC
.	TRBJ2-7	TRBD2	TRBV19	CASRLAGAYEQYF	TGTGCCAGTAGACTAGCGGGAGCCTACGAGCAGTACTTC
.	TRBJ1-2	TRBD1	TRBV11-2	CASSRDRVYGYTF	TGTGCCAGCAGCCGGGACAGGGTTTATGGCTACACCTTC
.	TRBJ2-7	TRBD1	TRBV7-3	CASSLQGVAEQYF	TGTGCCAGCAGTCTACAGGGGGTTGCCGAGCAGTACTTC
.	TRBJ1-1	TRBD1	TRBV5-1	CASTSGQVSEAFF	TGCGCCAGCACTTCGGGACAGGTATCTGAAGCTTTCTTT
.	TRBJ2-2	TRBD1	TRBV5-1	CASRAGTENTGELFF	TGCGCCAGCAGGGCCGGGACAGAGAACACCGGGGAGCTGTTTTTT
.	TRBJ1-5	TRBD1	TRBV15	CATSRKQGGSNQPQHF	TGTGCCACCAGCAGAAAACAGGGGGGCAGCAATCAGCCCCAGCATTTT